One sample yielded the 9 T cell receptor beta chains listed below, sequenced in a study of T cell clonotyping in hematopoietic cell transplantation. Clones were sequenced by immunoSEQ multiplex PCR, and TCRdb holds only the in-frame ones, with some missing. Of 65,000 to 75,000 clones listed, about 94% are singletons. The sequencing input was peripheral blood mononuclear cells. These TCRs come from a man aged 45-65 years in good health. Some clones in this sample may be carry-over from other donors' samples.

The V call is TRBV7-2, the J call TRBJ2-6; D is ambiguous. There are 19 residues in the CDR3. Looked up from germline, CDR1 is SGHTA and CDR2 is FQGNSA. V lost 0 bases and J 0 bases, leaving 15 bases between the germline ends. The CDR3 coding sequence is TGTGCCAGCAGCTTAGCTCCCGCCACGGCCCGCTCTGGGGCCAACGTCCTGACTTTC. It specifies CASSLAPATARSGANVLTF.

The V and J genes are TRBV6-5 and TRBJ2-5; 8 positions match TRBD2. Germline CDR1 reads MNHEY; CDR2 reads SVGAGI. V was clipped by 1 base and J by 5 bases; unmatched bases: 6. The CDR3 is 15 amino acids. CDR3 in amino acids: CASSYLAGSGETQYF. In DNA, the CDR3 is TGTGCCAGCAGTTACTTAGCGGGGTCGGGGGAGACCCAGTACTTC.

Concerning this clone: Its ends do not fully match the called genes, so a read error is possible. The chain uses TRBV13 and TRBJ2-7; D not resolved. This CDR3 has 15 amino acids. The germline V gene has CDR1 PRHDT and CDR2 FYEKMQ (reference sequence). CDR3 DNA sequence: TGTGCCAGCGGCTTTGGCTTGATGAATTCCTACGAGCAGTACTTC. This sequence encodes CASGFGLMNSYEQYF.

This chain joins TRBV27 and TRBJ2-2; 14 bases fit TRBD2. The CDR3 length is 16 residues. J was trimmed by 3 bases and V by 5 bases; bases with no gene match: 2. The germline CDR1 and CDR2 sequences are MNHEY and SMNVEV (reference sequence). The CDR3 protein is CASSLGLAGDTGELFF. In DNA, the CDR3 is TGTGCCAGCAGTCTGGGACTAGCGGGGGACACCGGGGAGCTGTTTTTT.

V gene TRBV4-1 combines with J gene TRBJ2-2, with 7 positions matching TRBD2. This CDR3 is 16 amino acids long. J gave up 3 bases and V 0 bases, and 4 bases lay outside the gene matches. Germline-derived CDR1 and CDR2 are MGHRA and YSYEKL. CDR3 coding DNA: TGCGCCAGCAGCCAAGAGCCAGCGGGGTACACCGGGGAGCTGTTTTTT. Residues: CASSQEPAGYTGELFF.

The chain uses TRBV28 and TRBJ1-1, with D tentatively TRBD1 (6 bases). CDR1 MDHEN and CDR2 SYDVKM come from the germline V gene. Trimming cost V 5 bases and J 1 base, with 17 bases left between them. This CDR3 is built from 16 residues. The DNA for the CDR3 is TGTGCCAGCAGTCGCCCTACCCCGGGACAGAACACTGAAGCTTTCTTT. Its protein is CASSRPTPGQNTEAFF.

By share, this clone counts as medium-sized. The chain has TRBV19 and TRBJ1-1, with TRBD1 identical over 12 bases. There are 17 residues in the CDR3. In germline, CDR1 is LNHDA, CDR2 SQIVND (reference sequence). After removal of 6 bases from V and 0 bases from J, the junction contained 8 bases not matched to a gene. CDR3 sequence reads: CASRPRDRGQVNTEAFF. The CDR3 DNA sequence: TGTGCCAGTAGGCCCCGGGACAGGGGGCAAGTGAACACTGAAGCTTTCTTT.

The sample holds one count of this clone. The rearrangement joins TRBV6-4 to TRBJ2-1; possibly TRBD2 for D (5 bases). From germline, CDR1 is MRHNA and CDR2 SNTAGT. The CDR3 contains 15 residues. Trimming removed 4 bases from V and 4 bases from J, with 14 bases in between. The CDR3 DNA sequence: TGTGCCAGCAGTGCCCGGGCTGGACTTTACAATGAGCAGTTCTTC. This codes for CASSARAGLYNEQFF.

V and J are TRBV6-5 and TRBJ2-5; D is tentatively TRBD1 or TRBD2 (5 bases each). The CDR3 consists of 15 residues. From germline, CDR1 is MNHEY and CDR2 SVGAGI. Trimming pared 2 bases from V and 7 bases from J, leaving 17 bases between. In DNA, the CDR3 is TGTGCCAGCAGTTACAGGGGACCAGGGACGGGGACCCAGTACTTC. Its translation is CASSYRGPGTGTQYF.